The 5 T cell receptor beta chains listed next were all sequenced from one sample in a study of blood T cell repertoires in COVID-19. Sequenced by immunoSEQ multiplex PCR; TCRdb stores in-frame clones only, minus some. The repertoire includes about 49,000 clones, 81% of them detected once, and about 22% sits in the top ten. The sample comprised peripheral blood. All receptors come from a woman aged 80 or over with COVID-19, enrolled during active disease.

The chain combines TRBV7-9 with TRBJ2-1; 8 bases are shared with TRBD2. The germline gives CDR1 SEHNR, CDR2 FQNEAQ (reference sequence). This CDR3 region has 15 residues. V shed 1 base, J shed 3 bases, and the junction held 2 bases outside the gene matches. The CDR3 DNA sequence: TGTGCCAGCAGCTTAGATGGGACTAGCTACAATGAGCAGTTCTTC. Translating it yields CASSLDGTSYNEQFF.

The chain recombines TRBV24-1 with TRBJ1-2; 7 positions match TRBD1. CDR1 and CDR2 from the germline V gene are KGHDR and SFDVKD. There are 16 residues in the CDR3. V shed 5 bases, J shed 4 bases, and the junction held 12 bases outside the gene matches. The CDR3 nucleotides are TGTGCCACCAGTGTACAGGGGACGCAAAAGCCCTATGGCTACACCTTC. This gives the protein CATSVQGTQKPYGYTF.

This chain links TRBV7-3 with TRBJ1-1, with D perhaps TRBD1 (6 bases). V was clipped by 5 bases and J by 6 bases, with 16 bases between them. The V gene's germline CDR1 is SGHTA and CDR2 FQGTGA. The CDR3 is 14 amino acids. This CDR3 reads CASSPATGPAEAFF. CDR3 nucleotide sequence: TGTGCCAGCAGCCCGGCCACAGGGCCTGCTGAAGCTTTCTTT.

This clone was seen a handful of times. The chain links TRBV19 to TRBJ1-5; 9 bases are shared with TRBD1. With V trimmed by 6 bases and J by 1 base, 4 bases remained unmatched. The CDR3 has 15 residues. Germline assignment: CDR1 LNHDA and CDR2 SQIVND (reference sequence). The CDR3 sequence is CASSTQGASNQPQHF. Here the CDR3 DNA reads TGTGCCAGTAGCACACAGGGGGCGAGCAATCAGCCCCAGCATTTT.

This clone is termed medium-sized (0.01 to 0.1%). The CDR3 here is CASSLDTDRRNIQYF. Here the CDR3 DNA reads TGTGCCAGCAGCTTAGACACCGACAGGCGGAACATTCAGTACTTC. The J gene is TRBJ2-4, the V gene TRBV7-2, with a weak D call TRBD1 (6 bases). The CDR3 totals 15 residues. CDR1 is SGHTA and CDR2 is FQGNSA in the germline V gene. Deletions cut 1 base from V and 7 bases from J, with 14 bases between. Complete variable domain (other parts from reference TRBV7-2 and TRBJ2-4): GAGVSQSPSNKVTEKGKDVELRCDPISGHTALYWYRQSLGQGLEFLIYFQGNSAPDKSGLPSDRFSAERTGGSVSTLTIQRTQQEDSAVYLCASSLDTDRRNIQYFGAGTRLSVL.